The 22 T cell receptor beta chains given below trace back to one sample, sequenced in a study of T cells after yellow fever vaccination. TCRdb processed the 5' RACE reads anew with MiXCR; each CDR3 protein has one entry. Of 250,000 to 300,000 distinct CDR3 sequences in the sample, less than 9.5% were seen once. Material: CD4+ T cells sorted from PBMCs, obtained 5 days after the yellow fever booster vaccination. All receptors come from a man aged 18 to 29 who received the YFV17D yellow fever vaccine.

The rearrangement uses TRBV6-8 and TRBJ2-7; D possibly matches TRBD1 or TRBD2 (5 bases each). This CDR3 spans 12 amino acids. Germline CDR1 MNHGY, CDR2 SAAAGT. With 2 bases removed from V and 5 bases from J, the gap between germline ends came to 7 bases. DNA for the CDR3: TGTGCCAGCAGTTACGAGGGGCACGAGCAGTACGTC. It codes for CASSYEGHEQYV.

The V and J genes are TRBV5-6 and TRBJ1-2; possibly TRBD1 for D (6 bases). The CDR3 has 13 residues. V was trimmed by 4 bases and J by 7 bases, leaving 14 bases between them. The germline V gene has CDR1 SGHDT and CDR2 YYEEEE. The CDR3 loop is CASSRPGAGGYTF. CDR3 sequence (DNA): TGTGCCAGCAGCCGACCGGGGGCCGGTGGCTACACCTTC. Using reference TRBV5-6 and TRBJ1-2 for the parts outside the CDR3, the full variable domain is DAGVTQSPTHLIKTRGQQVTLRCSPKSGHDTVSWYQQALGQGPQFIFQYYEEEERQRGNFPDRFSGHQFPNYSSELNVNALLLGDSALYLCASSRPGAGGYTFGSGTRLTVV.

This clonotype was observed at least ten times. The chain combines TRBV3-1 with TRBJ1-1, with TRBD1 matching 9 bases. The CDR3 has 13 residues. Germline values: CDR1 LGHDT, CDR2 YNNKEL (reference sequence). J was trimmed by 5 bases and V by 8 bases; bases with no gene match: 6. The CDR3 nucleotides are TGTGCCAGCCTACAGGGGGCCGGGACTGAAGCTTTCTTT. Its protein is CASLQGAGTEAFF.

This clonotype was seen a handful of times. The rearrangement links TRBV9 to TRBJ2-7, with 8 bases identical to TRBD1. Germline CDR1 and CDR2: SGDLS and YYNGEE. The CDR3 spans 15 residues. V dropped 4 bases and J dropped 6; count of bases not matched to a gene: 12. DNA for the CDR3: TGTGCCAGCAGCCAATACCGACAGGGGCGTTTCGAGCAGTACGTC. It yields the protein CASSQYRQGRFEQYV.

This clonotype has at least ten counts. The chain links TRBV20-1 to TRBJ1-2, with D tentatively TRBD1 (6 bases). CDR1 is DFQATT and CDR2 is SNEGSKA in the germline V gene (reference sequence). The germline V and J ends were trimmed by 6 bases and 2 bases, with 31 bases remaining between them. The CDR3 is made up of 19 amino acids. Here the CDR3 DNA reads TGCAGTGCCCCCGCCCGGGGGAGTGGGAAACTAGGGGGAAACTATGGCTACACCTTC. It codes for CSAPARGSGKLGGNYGYTF.

The sample holds many counts of this clonotype. This chain joins TRBV12-3 or TRBV12-4 and TRBJ2-5; unclear D gene. V was pared by 4 bases and J by 7 bases, with 13 bases between. This CDR3 comprises 13 residues. Here the CDR3 DNA reads TGTGCCAGCAGTTCTGCCGGGTATGGGACCCAGTACTTC. Encoded protein: CASSSAGYGTQYF.

This clonotype was seen ten or more times. CDR3 sequence reads: CASSPRRQEDTGELFF. The CDR3 DNA is TGCGCCAGCAGCCCCCGTAGACAGGAGGACACCGGGGAGCTGTTTTTT. The J gene is TRBJ2-2, the V gene TRBV5-1; perhaps TRBD1 as D (6 bases). This CDR3 is 16 amino acids long. V lost 4 bases and J 3 bases, leaving 16 bases between the germline ends. Germline-derived CDR1 and CDR2 are SGHRS and YFSETQ.

This clonotype showed up just a few times. The chain uses TRBV6-5 and TRBJ2-2; 11 bases line up with TRBD1. Germline V gives CDR1 MNHEY, CDR2 SVGAGI. V was pared by 6 bases and J by 6 bases, with 6 bases of the junction left unmatched. The CDR3 loop spans 15 amino acids. The CDR3 is CASSLTGQGAGELFF. DNA for the CDR3: TGTGCCAGCAGCCTAACGGGACAGGGGGCCGGGGAGCTGTTTTTT.

This clonotype was seen at least ten times. In nucleotides, the CDR3 is TGCAGTGCTACGGCAGGGTGGAACACTGAAGCTTTCTTT. Its translation is CSATAGWNTEAFF. This rearrangement joins TRBV20-1 to TRBJ1-1; maybe TRBD1 (5 bases). Trimming cost V 4 bases and J 1 base, with 10 bases left between them. Looked up from germline, CDR1 is DFQATT and CDR2 is SNEGSKA (reference sequence). The CDR3 is 13 residues long.

The genes are TRBV5-1 and TRBJ2-7; either TRBD1 or TRBD2 may supply D (5 bases each). This CDR3 has 15 residues. The ends were cut back, 0 bases at V and 0 bases at J, with 10 bases in the middle. Germline CDR1 reads SGHRS; CDR2 reads YFSETQ. The CDR3 loop reads CASSLGGMSSYEQYV. The CDR3 DNA reads as TGCGCCAGCAGCTTGGGGGGGATGAGCTCCTACGAGCAGTACGTC.

CDR3 loop: CASSVQGFNTEAFF. The CDR3 nucleotides read TGTGCCAGCAGTGTTCAAGGGTTCAACACTGAAGCTTTCTTT. The chain couples TRBV2 to TRBJ1-1; D remains ambiguous. Trimming shortened V by 4 bases and J by 2 bases, and 11 bases separated the two germline ends. The CDR3 is 14 residues long. The V gene's germline CDR1 is SNHLY and CDR2 FYNNEI.

The chain recombines TRBV12-3 or TRBV12-4 with TRBJ1-2; 8 bases match TRBD1. The V gene end was trimmed by 7 bases and the J gene end by 0 bases; junction bases not matched to a gene: 7. The CDR3 is made up of 15 amino acids. CDR3 region: CASTWDRRANYGYTF. Written as DNA, the CDR3 is TGTGCCAGCACCTGGGACAGGCGAGCTAACTATGGCTACACCTTC.

There are many counts of this clonotype. Written as DNA, the CDR3 is TGCGCCAGCAGCCCACAGGGGGCAACAGATACGCAGTATTTT. Its translation: CASSPQGATDTQYF. The chain employs TRBV5-1 and TRBJ2-3; 9 nucleotides agree with TRBD1. Germline V gene sequence: CDR1 SGHRS, CDR2 YFSETQ. CDR3 length equals 14 residues. V was pared by 4 bases and J by 3 bases, with 3 bases of the junction left unmatched.

This clonotype has ten or more counts. The rearrangement links TRBV28 to TRBJ2-3; 8 nucleotides align to TRBD2. The CDR3 covers 15 residues. The trim removed 2 bases at V and 1 base at J, leaving 2 bases unmatched. The germline V gene has CDR1 MDHEN and CDR2 SYDVKM. The CDR3 here is CASSLPGGGTDTQYF. DNA for the CDR3: TGTGCCAGCAGTTTACCGGGGGGGGGCACAGATACGCAGTATTTT.

This clonotype was detected ten times or more. The CDR3 DNA reads as TGTGCCAGCTCGAGCTACACTGAAGCTTTCTTT. Amino acid sequence: CASSSYTEAFF. The rearrangement joins TRBV5-6 to TRBJ1-1, with unresolved D. This CDR3 has 11 amino acids. CDR1 is SGHDT, CDR2 YYEEEE, per germline. V lost 7 bases and J lost 3, with 7 bases in between.

This clonotype was picked up many times. The chain couples TRBV7-8 to TRBJ2-1; 10 positions agree with TRBD2. This CDR3 has 15 amino acids. Trimming removed 5 bases from V and 9 bases from J; junction bases left unmatched: 10. In germline, CDR1 is SGHVS, CDR2 FQNEAQ. CDR3 loop: CASSASGLADGEQFF. CDR3 DNA: TGTGCCAGCAGCGCTTCAGGACTAGCGGACGGTGAGCAGTTCTTC.

The table lists this clonotype with a few counts. One junction end disagrees with the germline gene, perhaps due to a read error. This chain uses TRBV7-7 with TRBJ2-5; D perhaps matches TRBD1 (5 bases). Per the germline V gene, CDR1 is SSHAT and CDR2 is FNYEAQ (reference sequence). This CDR3 contains 13 residues. CDR3 nucleotide sequence: TGTGCTAGCACCCCCCTAGGGGAAGAGACCCAGTACTTC. Amino acid sequence: CASTPLGEETQYF. Supplemented by reference TRBV7-7 and TRBJ2-5, the full variable domain reads GAGVSQSPRYKVTKRGQDVTLRCDPISSHATLYWYQQALGQGPEFLTYFNYEAQPDKSGLPSDRFSAERPEGSISTLTIQRTEQRDSAMYRCASTPLGEETQYFGPGTRLLVL.

The chain is built from TRBV6-6 and TRBJ2-5; D call uncertain. Germline V CDR1 and CDR2: MNHNY, SVGAGI (reference sequence). With 6 bases removed from V and 4 bases from J, the gap between germline ends came to 9 bases. The CDR3 contains 12 residues. CDR3 sequence: CASSLQTETQYF. The DNA of the CDR3 is TGTGCCAGCAGCCTCCAAACAGAGACCCAGTACTTC.

This clonotype was observed a handful of times. The chain couples TRBV4-3 to TRBJ1-1; 8 bases agree with TRBD1. The length of the CDR3 is 15 residues. The ends lost 2 bases at V and 6 bases at J; junction bases unmatched: 8. Germline V gives CDR1 LGHNA, CDR2 YSLEER. CDR3 nucleotides: TGCGCCAGCAGCCAATGGGACAGGTCTGGGGCTGAAGCTTTCTTT. It codes for CASSQWDRSGAEAFF.

This chain connects TRBV3-1 to TRBJ1-1; 10 nucleotides align to TRBD1. The length of the CDR3 is 17 residues. The ends lost 7 bases at V and 4 bases at J; junction bases unmatched: 15. Per germline, CDR1 LGHDT and CDR2 YNNKEL (reference sequence). CDR3 in amino acids: CASKEWGQGIGSTEAFF. DNA of the CDR3: TGTGCCAGCAAGGAATGGGGACAGGGGATAGGAAGCACTGAAGCTTTCTTT.

The chain carries TRBV6-5 and TRBJ2-5; D not resolved. CDR1 is MNHEY and CDR2 is SVGAGI in the germline V gene. The V and J ends lost 6 bases and 5 bases respectively, with 16 bases between them. The CDR3 consists of 14 residues. The CDR3 region is CASSFAGEWETQYF. The CDR3, as DNA: TGTGCCAGCAGCTTCGCCGGCGAGTGGGAGACCCAGTACTTC.

The chain recombines TRBV5-1 with TRBJ1-1, with D possibly TRBD1 on 5 matching bases. V was trimmed by 5 bases and J by 2 bases, leaving 10 bases between them. The germline V gene has CDR1 SGHRS and CDR2 YFSETQ. The CDR3 runs 13 residues. This chain's CDR3 is CASRGDYNTEAFF. The CDR3 DNA reads TGCGCCAGCAGAGGGGATTATAACACTGAAGCTTTCTTT.